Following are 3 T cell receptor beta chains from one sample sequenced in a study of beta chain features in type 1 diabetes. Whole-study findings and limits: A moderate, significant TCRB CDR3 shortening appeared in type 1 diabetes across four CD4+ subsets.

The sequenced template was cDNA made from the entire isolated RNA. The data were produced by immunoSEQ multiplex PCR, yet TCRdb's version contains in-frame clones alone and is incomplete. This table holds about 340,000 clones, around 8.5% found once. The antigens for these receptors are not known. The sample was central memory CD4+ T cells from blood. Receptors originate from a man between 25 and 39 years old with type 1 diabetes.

The chain's CDR3 is CASSGTGTRGNEQYF. In DNA, the CDR3 is TGTGCCAGCAGCGGGACCGGGACCAGGGGCAACGAGCAGTACTTC. The genes are TRBV6-6 and TRBJ2-7; TRBD1 might be the D (6 bases). Germline V lookup: CDR1 MNHNY, CDR2 SVGAGI (reference sequence). The V end was cut by 6 bases, the J end by 5 bases, with 20 bases between. The CDR3 is 15 amino acids.

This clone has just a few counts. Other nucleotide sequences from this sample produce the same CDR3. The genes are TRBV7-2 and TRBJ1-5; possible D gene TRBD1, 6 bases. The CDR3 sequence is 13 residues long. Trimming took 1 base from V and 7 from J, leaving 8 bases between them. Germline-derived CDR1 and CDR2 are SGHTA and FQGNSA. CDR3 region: CASSLDREQPQHF. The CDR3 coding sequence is TGTGCCAGCAGCTTAGACAGGGAGCAGCCCCAGCATTTT. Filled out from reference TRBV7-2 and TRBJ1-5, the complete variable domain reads GAGVSQSPSNKVTEKGKDVELRCDPISGHTALYWYRQSLGQGLEFLIYFQGNSAPDKSGLPSDRFSAERTGGSVSTLTIQRTQQEDSAVYLCASSLDREQPQHFGDGTRLSIL.

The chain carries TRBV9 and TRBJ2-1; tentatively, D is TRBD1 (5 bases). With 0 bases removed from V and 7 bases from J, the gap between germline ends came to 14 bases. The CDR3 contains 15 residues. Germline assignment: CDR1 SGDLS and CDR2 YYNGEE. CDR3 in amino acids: CASSVDGQGRNEQFF. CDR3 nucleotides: TGTGCCAGCAGCGTAGATGGTCAGGGCCGTAATGAGCAGTTCTTC.